This T cell receptor beta chain was profiled in a study of blood T cell repertoires in COVID-19. As for the study in general: There were acute and convalescent COVID-19 samples, and they came from the United States, Italy and Spain.

The J segment lost 4 bases and the V segment lost 2 bases, leaving 9 bases of the junction unmatched. This CDR3 is 16 amino acids long. Germline V CDR1 and CDR2: MDHEN, SYDVKM. Per the original data handling: By means of reference gene primer amplification, nucleated cell counts were estimated. Clones were sequenced by immunoSEQ multiplex PCR, and TCRdb holds only the in-frame ones, with some missing. The DNA was the basis for D and trimming; V, J and clone size are from that table. Of a few hundred thousand clones in the sample, about 84% were seen once. The clonotype was recovered from a woman in her 50s with acute or convalescent COVID-19. V is TRBV28 and J is TRBJ2-5, with 8 bases aligning to TRBD1. Sequencing was done on a sample of peripheral blood. The chain's CDR3 is CASSLDSSGGGETQYF. DNA of the CDR3: TGTGCCAGCAGTTTAGATTCTTCAGGGGGCGGAGAGACCCAGTACTTC.